What follows are 12 T cell receptor beta chains derived from one specimen sequenced in a study of blood T cell repertoires in COVID-19. The table came from immunoSEQ multiplex PCR; TCRdb's copy has only in-frame clones and leaves some out. The table shows about 160,000 clones, with around 80% occurring only once. Sequencing was performed on peripheral blood. These receptor sequences come from a woman older than 75 with acute or convalescent COVID-19.

This clone was counted once. The chain is built from TRBV6-5 and TRBJ1-6, with unresolved D. Per the germline V gene, CDR1 is MNHEY and CDR2 is SVGAGI. Trimming stripped 5 bases from V and 7 bases from J, with 9 bases between. This CDR3 is 13 amino acids long. The CDR3 DNA reads as TGTGCCAGCAGTCGTGACTGGAATTCACCCCTCCACTTT. Its translation is CASSRDWNSPLHF.

The chain recombines TRBV18 with TRBJ1-6, with a possible D match to TRBD1 (5 bases). Germline CDR1 KGHSH, CDR2 LQKENI. V lost 3 bases and J lost 4, with 13 bases in between. This CDR3 contains 16 residues. CDR3 nucleotides: TGTGCCAGCTCACCGGCGGGGACCGCGTATAATTCACCCCTCCACTTT. Residues: CASSPAGTAYNSPLHF.

This clone was recorded a few times. V and J are TRBV6-5 and TRBJ1-2, with D perhaps TRBD1 (6 bases). The V end was cut by 5 bases, the J end by 5 bases, with 15 bases between. The germline V gene has CDR1 MNHEY and CDR2 SVGAGI. The CDR3 is made up of 14 amino acids. CDR3 sequence (DNA): TGTGCCAGCAGTCAGGACAGCTATCCTTATGGCTACACCTTC. This sequence encodes CASSQDSYPYGYTF.

The chain has TRBV3-1 (or the pseudogene TRBV3-2) and TRBJ2-3; D is possibly TRBD2 (5 bases). From germline, CDR1 is LGHDT and CDR2 YNNKEL (reference sequence). The CDR3 covers 15 residues. The V and J ends lost 6 bases and 2 bases respectively, with 15 bases between them. CDR3 in amino acids: CASRISGRFTDTQYF. In DNA form, the CDR3 reads TGTGCCAGCAGGATTTCGGGAAGATTCACAGATACGCAGTATTTT.

This clone was found a few times. The chain is built from TRBV7-9 and TRBJ1-2; D perhaps matches TRBD1 (6 bases). The CDR3 is 14 amino acids. V gave up 5 bases and J gave up 4 bases, with 14 bases separating them. Germline V lookup: CDR1 SEHNR, CDR2 FQNEAQ (reference sequence). The CDR3 DNA is TGTGCCAGCAGCCACGTAGGGGGTTCCTATGGCTACACCTTC. Its protein is CASSHVGGSYGYTF. Combining the CDR3 with reference TRBV7-9 and TRBJ1-2 gives the whole variable domain DTGVSQNPRHKITKRGQNVTFRCDPISEHNRLYWYRQTLGQGPEFLTYFQNEAQLEKSRLLSDRFSAERPKGSFSTLEIQRTEQGDSAMYLCASSHVGGSYGYTFGSGTRLTVV.

This clone was detected a few times. The chain is built from TRBV12-3 or TRBV12-4 and TRBJ2-2; no firm D call. V was pared by 3 bases and J by 4 bases, with 6 bases between. This CDR3 comprises 13 residues. CDR3 region: CASSFTVTGELFF. The DNA for the CDR3 is TGTGCCAGCAGTTTTACAGTCACCGGGGAGCTGTTTTTT.

The rearrangement joins TRBV6-6 to TRBJ1-2; 9 nucleotides align to TRBD1. There are 14 residues in the CDR3. The V and J ends lost 5 bases and 1 base, in that order; junction bases with no gene match: 2. Germline V gene data show CDR1 as MNHNY and CDR2 as SVGAGI (reference sequence). The CDR3 sequence is CASSRQGDNYGYTF. CDR3 DNA sequence: TGTGCCAGCAGTCGACAGGGGGATAACTATGGCTACACCTTC.

This chain joins TRBV28 and TRBJ2-7, with D possibly TRBD2 on 6 matching bases. Germline CDR1 and CDR2: MDHEN and SYDVKM. CDR3 length: 13 residues. V was pared by 7 bases and J by 7 bases, with 17 bases between. The CDR3 loop reads CASIAGTVGEQYF. In DNA form, the CDR3 reads TGTGCCAGCATTGCGGGAACGGTGGGTGAGCAGTACTTC.

The chain is built from TRBV6-5 and TRBJ2-1; 8 bases align to TRBD1. V shed 5 bases, J shed 0 bases, and the junction held 3 bases outside the gene matches. Germline V CDR1 and CDR2: MNHEY, SVGAGI. The CDR3 length is 15 residues. The CDR3 region has the DNA TGTGCCAGCAGTCGACAGGGGATCTCCTACAATGAGCAGTTCTTC. Translating it yields CASSRQGISYNEQFF.

The chain recombines TRBV10-2 with TRBJ2-2; 14 bases match TRBD2. The CDR3 runs 19 residues. Trimming at V came to 7 bases and at J to 4 bases, leaving 14 bases not matched to a gene. Per the germline V gene, CDR1 is WSHSY and CDR2 is SAAADI. The CDR3 region is CASNLLGTSGSMGTGELFF. The CDR3 DNA reads as TGCGCCAGCAACCTCCTGGGGACTAGCGGGAGTATGGGCACCGGGGAGCTGTTTTTT.

This clone was recorded a few times. This chain joins TRBV10-2 and TRBJ1-3; the D gene is possibly TRBD1 (6 bases). CDR3 length equals 15 residues. V dropped 6 bases and J dropped 2 bases, with 14 bases sitting between them. CDR1 is WSHSY, CDR2 SAAADI, per germline. CDR3 in amino acids: CASRGTGTTGNTIYF. The CDR3 DNA reads TGCGCCAGCAGAGGAACAGGGACAACTGGAAACACCATATATTTT.

There are a few counts of this clone. V usage is TRBV5-5 and J usage is TRBJ2-1; 7 nucleotides agree with TRBD2. This CDR3 contains 15 residues. V lost 3 bases and J lost 2; bases outside the gene matches: 5. Looked up from germline, CDR1 is SGHKS and CDR2 is YYEKEE (reference sequence). CDR3 region: CASSSGLGPYNEQFF. In DNA, the CDR3 is TGTGCCAGCAGCTCCGGACTAGGGCCCTACAATGAGCAGTTCTTC.